This T cell receptor (beta chain) was captured by sequencing in a study of blood T cell repertoires in COVID-19. Study information: Acute and convalescent COVID-19 specimens originated in the United States, Italy and Spain.

In the authors' methods: How many nucleated cells were present was estimated from reference gene primer amplification. Some clones are missing from TCRdb's copy, which holds only in-frame ones; the method was immunoSEQ multiplex PCR. D and trimming were read from the DNA, whereas the V and J calls and clone size are those reported in that table. Among approximately 210,000 clones, around 83% were seen once, and the ten largest hold roughly 8.8%. V was clipped by 4 bases and J by 6 bases, with 23 bases between them. The germline V gene has CDR1 MDHEN and CDR2 SYDVKM. The CDR3 extends over 17 amino acids.

Source material: peripheral blood. This sequence originates from a woman between 50 and 59 years old with acute or convalescent COVID-19. The chain has TRBV28 and TRBJ2-3; a weak D match, TRBD2 (6 bases). The CDR3 loop reads CASSSYMILRGGDTQYF. CDR3 coding DNA: TGTGCCAGCAGTTCCTATATGATCCTTAGGGGAGGTGATACGCAGTATTTT.